This note documents a single TCR beta chain sequence. The CDR3 contains 15 residues. With 2 bases removed from V and 0 bases from J, the gap between germline ends came to 9 bases. CDR1 is MGHRA and CDR2 is YSYEKL in the germline V gene. Libraries were prepared by immunoSEQ multiplex PCR; TCRdb keeps only in-frame clonotypes and omits some of them. The table shows more than 400,000 clones, with 65% to 85% occurring only once. Samples left unsorted employed around 90 million PBMCs for genomic DNA. These data originate in a study of shared clonotypes between healthy human individuals. This clonotype originated in a woman in her thirties or forties in good health. Some clones in this sample may be carry-over from other donors' samples. The sample comprised PBMCs. The gene calls are TRBV4-1 and TRBJ2-3; D possibly corresponds to TRBD2 (6 bases). In DNA form, the CDR3 reads TGCGCCAGCAGCCAACGGGAGCGGAGCACAGATACGCAGTATTTT. It translates to CASSQRERSTDTQYF.